This TCR beta chain was sequenced in a study of blood T cell repertoires in COVID-19. Looking at the study overall: PBMCs, B-cell-depleted T cells, or T cells provided the cDNA or gDNA that made up the material.

J gave up 5 bases and V 2 bases, and 6 bases lay outside the gene matches. CDR1 and CDR2 from the germline V gene are SGHTA and FQGTGA. The length of the CDR3 is 15 residues. Only in-frame clones appear in the TCRdb table, and some are missing; sequencing was by immunoSEQ multiplex PCR. The sample yields about 110,000 clones, 88% seen once. The rearrangement links TRBV7-3 to TRBJ2-5; TRBD2 agrees at 9 bases. What was sequenced was peripheral blood. This sequence was found in a human donor in a cohort sampled during active COVID-19. CDR3 coding DNA: TGTGCCAGCAGCTTAGCGGGAGGGTTCCTGGAGACCCAGTACTTC. Protein product: CASSLAGGFLETQYF.